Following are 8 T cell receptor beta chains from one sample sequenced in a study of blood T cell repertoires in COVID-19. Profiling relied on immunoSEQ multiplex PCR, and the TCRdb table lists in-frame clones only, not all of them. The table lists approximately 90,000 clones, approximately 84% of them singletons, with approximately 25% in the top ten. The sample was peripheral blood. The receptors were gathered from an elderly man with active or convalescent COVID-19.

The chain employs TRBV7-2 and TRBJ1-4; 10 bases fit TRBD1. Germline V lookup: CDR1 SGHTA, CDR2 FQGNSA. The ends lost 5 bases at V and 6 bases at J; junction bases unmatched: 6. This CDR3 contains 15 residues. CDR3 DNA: TGTGCCAGCAGCATCCTCGGGACAGGGGATGAAAAACTGTTTTTT. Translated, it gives CASSILGTGDEKLFF.

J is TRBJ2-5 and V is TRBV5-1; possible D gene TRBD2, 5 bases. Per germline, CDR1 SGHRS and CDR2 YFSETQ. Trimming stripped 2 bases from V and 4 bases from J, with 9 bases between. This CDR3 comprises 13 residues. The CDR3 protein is CASSFGNSETQYF. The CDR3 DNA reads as TGCGCCAGCAGCTTCGGGAATTCAGAGACCCAGTACTTC.

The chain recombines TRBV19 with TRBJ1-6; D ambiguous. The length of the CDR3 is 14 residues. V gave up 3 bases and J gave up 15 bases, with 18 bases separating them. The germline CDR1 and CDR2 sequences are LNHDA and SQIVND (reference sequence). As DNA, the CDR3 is TGTGCCAGTAGTATCGATGACGGCCTTCGGGGCCTCCACTTT. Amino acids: CASSIDDGLRGLHF.

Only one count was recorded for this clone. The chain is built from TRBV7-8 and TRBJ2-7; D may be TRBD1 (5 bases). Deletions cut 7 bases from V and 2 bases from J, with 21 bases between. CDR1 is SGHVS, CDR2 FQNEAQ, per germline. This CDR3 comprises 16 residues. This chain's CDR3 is CASTFGSQGAAYEQYF. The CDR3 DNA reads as TGTGCCAGCACTTTCGGTAGTCAGGGCGCCGCCTACGAGCAGTACTTC.

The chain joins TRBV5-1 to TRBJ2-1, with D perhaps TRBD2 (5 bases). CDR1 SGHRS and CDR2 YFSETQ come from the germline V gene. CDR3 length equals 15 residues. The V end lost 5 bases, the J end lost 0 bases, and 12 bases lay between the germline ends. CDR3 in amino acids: CASRLVGSSYNEQFF. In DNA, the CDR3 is TGCGCCAGCAGGTTAGTGGGGAGCTCCTACAATGAGCAGTTCTTC.

The CDR3 DNA reads TGTGCCAGTAGGACTACGTCTGGAAACACCATATATTTT. Protein sequence: CASRTTSGNTIYF. The chain uses TRBV6-5 and TRBJ1-3, with unresolved D. V was cut by 9 bases and J by 1 base, with 10 bases left in between. Germline V gives CDR1 MNHEY, CDR2 SVGAGI. The CDR3 covers 13 residues.

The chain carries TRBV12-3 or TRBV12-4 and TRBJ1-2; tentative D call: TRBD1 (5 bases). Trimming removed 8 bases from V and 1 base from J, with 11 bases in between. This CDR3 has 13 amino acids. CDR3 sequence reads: CASGQGNNYGYTF. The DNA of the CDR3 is TGTGCCAGCGGGCAGGGAAATAACTATGGCTACACCTTC.

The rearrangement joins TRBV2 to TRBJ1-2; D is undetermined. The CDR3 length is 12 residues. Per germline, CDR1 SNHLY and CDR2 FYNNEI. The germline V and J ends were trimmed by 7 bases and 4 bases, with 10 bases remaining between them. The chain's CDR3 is CASTVGSYGYTF. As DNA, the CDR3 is TGTGCCAGCACGGTGGGGAGCTATGGCTACACCTTC.